Listed here are 4 T cell receptor beta chains from one sample, sequenced in a study of OX40 agonist ivuxolimab in advanced cancers. The assay was immunoSEQ multiplex PCR, and TCRdb's table has in-frame clones only and misses some. The sample contains more than 40,000 clones, about 78% of which appear only once. Sample: CD4+ or CD8+ T cells sorted from blood, taken in a trial of the OX40 agonist ivuxolimab. These receptors were taken from an adult with an advanced solid tumor such as melanoma, head and neck, liver or kidney cancer.

This clone was detected only a few times. This sequence joins TRBV5-1 and TRBJ2-1; maybe TRBD1 (7 bases). CDR3 length equals 15 residues. Germline CDR1 reads SGHRS; CDR2 reads YFSETQ. V dropped 1 base and J dropped 4 bases, with 12 bases sitting between them. The CDR3 region has the DNA TGCGCCAGCAGCTTGCAGGGGGGTTTTTACAATGAGCAGTTCTTC. It specifies CASSLQGGFYNEQFF.

The chain joins TRBV11-1 to TRBJ2-7; D unclear. The CDR3 runs 13 residues. Germline loops: CDR1 SGHAT, CDR2 FQDESV (reference sequence). V was cut by 3 bases and J by 2 bases, with 8 bases left in between. In DNA form, the CDR3 reads TGTGCCAGCAGCTTGCAGGCGACCTACGAGCAGTACTTC. As protein: CASSLQATYEQYF.

CDR3: CASSYGQGSYNEQFF. CDR3 bases: TGCGCCAGCAGCTACGGACAGGGCAGCTACAATGAGCAGTTCTTC. The chain employs TRBV5-1 and TRBJ2-1, with 8 bases aligning to TRBD1. With 3 bases clipped from V and 3 bases from J, the junction kept 5 bases outside the gene matches. CDR1 and CDR2 (germline): SGHRS, YFSETQ. CDR3 length: 15 residues. Drawing the rest from reference TRBV5-1 and TRBJ2-1, the complete variable domain is KAGVTQTPRYLIKTRGQQVTLSCSPISGHRSVSWYQQTPGQGLQFLFEYFSETQRNKGNFPGRFSGRQFSNSRSEMNVSTLELGDSALYLCASSYGQGSYNEQFFGPGTRLTVL.

This rearrangement joins TRBV4-2 to TRBJ2-3; a possible D gene is TRBD1 (5 bases). This CDR3 contains 17 residues. The ends were cut back, 0 bases at V and 4 bases at J, with 17 bases in the middle. Germline V gene sequence: CDR1 LGHNA, CDR2 YNFKEQ. CDR3 DNA: TGTGCCAGCAGCCAAGATGACGGCAGGGAAGTTGCAGATACGCAGTATTTT. This codes for CASSQDDGREVADTQYF.